This is a list of T cell receptor beta chains from one sample in a study of beta chain features in type 1 diabetes. Using immunoSEQ multiplex PCR, the repertoire was profiled, and TCRdb retains in-frame clones only, with some absent. The repertoire holds 300,000 to 450,000 clones, with roughly 13% as singletons. The sequencing input was naive CD4+ T cells from blood. Receptors originate from a young woman with type 1 diabetes. Each CDR3 is given with its conserved first and last residue. A D gene is named only where the DNA matches it firmly. Part of the rows lack a size; the others show once, few, many or a class for expanded clones.

14 . TRBJ1-5 . TRBV28 CASRKGWGNQPQHF TGTGCCAGCAGAAAGGGGTGGGGCAATCAGCCCCAGCATTTT
14 . TRBJ1-2 few TRBV18 CASSPSEDYYGYTF TGTGCCAGCTCACCATCGGAGGACTACTATGGCTACACCTTC
13 TRBD1 TRBJ1-2 . TRBV6-5 CASREDRAYGYTF TGTGCCAGCAGGGAAGACAGGGCCTATGGCTACACCTTC
17 TRBD1 TRBJ2-6 few TRBV5-1 CASSPWTGGGGANVLTF TGCGCCAGCAGCCCATGGACAGGGGGCGGTGGGGCCAACGTCCTGACTTTC
15 . TRBJ2-1 few TRBV7-6 CASSLALARGNEQFF TGTGCCAGCAGCCTGGCTCTAGCGAGGGGTAATGAGCAGTTCTTC
15 . TRBJ2-3 few TRBV7-2 CASSRTSGVTDTQYF TGTGCCAGCAGTCGAACCAGCGGAGTCACAGATACGCAGTATTTT
15 . TRBJ2-7 few TRBV19 CASSMARRGGYEQYF TGTGCCAGTAGTATGGCTAGGAGGGGAGGCTACGAGCAGTACTTC
14 TRBD2 TRBJ2-1 . TRBV6-6 CASNLAGTYNEQFF TGTGCCAGCAACCTAGCGGGGACCTACAATGAGCAGTTCTTC
18 . TRBJ1-5 . TRBV23-1 CASTPAGLQVYSNQPQHF TGCGCCAGCACCCCTGCAGGTCTCCAGGTGTATAGCAATCAGCCCCAGCATTTT
15 TRBD1 TRBJ2-1 few TRBV18 CASSKPGTGRNEQFF TGTGCCAGCTCGAAGCCCGGGACAGGAAGGAATGAGCAGTTCTTC
13 . TRBJ2-7 few TRBV5-4 CASSTTRNYEQYF TGTGCCAGCAGCACTACCAGAAACTACGAGCAGTACTTC
14 TRBD1 TRBJ1-5 . TRBV5-1 CASSATGGNQPQHF TGCGCCAGCAGCGCGACAGGGGGCAATCAGCCCCAGCATTTT
12 . TRBJ2-7 . TRBV6-5 CASSSGTYEQYF TGTGCCAGCAGTTCCGGGACCTACGAGCAGTACTTC
17 TRBD2 TRBJ2-1 . TRBV7-3 CASSLTLSGSIHNEQFF TGTGCCAGCAGCTTAACGTTAAGCGGGAGTATCCACAATGAGCAGTTCTTC
15 . TRBJ2-4 few TRBV14 CASSQDGSGVNIQYF TGTGCCAGCAGCCAAGACGGTTCGGGAGTAAACATTCAGTACTTC
14 . TRBJ2-5 . TRBV5-1 CASSLELARETQYF TGCGCCAGCAGCTTGGAACTAGCAAGAGAGACCCAGTACTTC
12 . TRBJ2-5 few TRBV2 CASTKGKETQYF TGTGCCAGCACCAAGGGGAAGGAGACCCAGTACTTC